This T cell receptor beta chain comes out of a study of T cell responses to AZD1222 COVID-19 vaccine. Broader study findings: Clonal diversity was possibly underestimated, and the donors were mostly white British, with more females. A rise in Spike-specific TCR breadth and depth followed two AZD1222 doses. The study sampled repertoires only after the peak T cell response.

This table comes from immunoSEQ multiplex PCR, and its TCRdb copy is limited to in-frame clones, with some not included. The profile shows some 130,000 clones, about 93% of them singletons. V lost 2 bases and J lost 7, with 11 bases in between. Germline V gene lookup returns CDR1 LGHNA and CDR2 YNFKEQ. The CDR3 length is 13 residues. On this clone itself: No antigen is known for it.

The TCR sequence derives from an adult who received the AZD1222 COVID-19 vaccine. The rearrangement links TRBV4-2 to TRBJ1-2; D gene unclear. The sample here was peripheral blood, taken 28 days after the second AZD1222 dose. Written as DNA, the CDR3 is TGTGCCAGCAGCCAACCGTCACGTTCTGGCTACACCTTC. Protein product: CASSQPSRSGYTF.